This is a list of T cell receptor beta chains from one sample in a study of blood T cell repertoires in COVID-19. The table came from immunoSEQ multiplex PCR; TCRdb's copy has only in-frame clones and leaves some out. In the table there are tens of thousands of clones, more than 75% of which are singletons. Sequencing was performed on peripheral blood. Receptor source: a human donor with acute or convalescent COVID-19. The donor label of this sample is uncertain. Each CDR3 is given with its conserved first and last residue. The D gene is left open where the match is weak. Clone size is shown for a subset of rows, as once, few, many or a class of expanded clone.

TGTGCCAGCAGCCCAACTAGCGGGGGGACCTACGAGCAGTACTTC | CASSPTSGGTYEQYF | TRBD2 | . | TRBJ2-7 | TRBV3-1/TRBV3-2
TGTGCCAGTAGTATAAACGGCAGAGGAGGATACGAGCAGTACTTC | CASSINGRGGYEQYF | . | . | TRBJ2-7 | TRBV19
TGTGCCATCAGTGACTCTACACCCAGGGATCAGCCCCAGCATTTT | CAISDSTPRDQPQHF | . | . | TRBJ1-5 | TRBV10-3
TGTGCCAGCAGTTTGGAAGGCGGGGGTCTGGGAGAGACCCAGTACTTC | CASSLEGGGLGETQYF | TRBD2 | . | TRBJ2-5 | TRBV27
TGTGCCAGTAGTCCGTGGACAGGGGCGTTAGGAGACCCCCAGCATTTT | CASSPWTGALGDPQHF | TRBD1 | . | TRBJ1-5 | TRBV19
TGTGCCAGTACAACAGGAATGGGGAGAAACACCATATATTTT | CASTTGMGRNTIYF | . | . | TRBJ1-3 | TRBV19
TGTGCCAGCAGTAAACAGGGCGGCGACTATGGCTACACCTTC | CASSKQGGDYGYTF | . | . | TRBJ1-2 | TRBV6-5
TGTGCCACGACCGGGGCGCGGGGGGCAGATACGCAGTATTTT | CATTGARGADTQYF | TRBD2 | . | TRBJ2-3 | TRBV30
TGTGCCAGCACCCCGGGGGACAGGGAGACCCAGTACTTC | CASTPGDRETQYF | TRBD1 | . | TRBJ2-5 | TRBV12-3/TRBV12-4
TGTGCCAGCAGTTTCGAGACAGGGGGCAGAGCTTTCTTT | CASSFETGGRAFF | TRBD1 | . | TRBJ1-1 | TRBV12-3/TRBV12-4
TGCGCCAGCAGCAAGGGTTCTAGCGGGGCCCTGAGCACAGATACGCAGTATTTT | CASSKGSSGALSTDTQYF | TRBD2 | . | TRBJ2-3 | TRBV5-1
TGTGCCAGCAGCCAAGATTTAGCGCGCGCCGAGACCCAGTACTTC | CASSQDLARAETQYF | . | . | TRBJ2-5 | TRBV14
TGTGCCAGCAGTAACCGGGAGACCGGGGAGCTGTTTTTT | CASSNRETGELFF | . | . | TRBJ2-2 | TRBV2
TGTGCCGGACAGGGGGCAACTGAAGCTTTCTTT | CAGQGATEAFF | TRBD1 | . | TRBJ1-1 | TRBV19
TGTGCCAGCAGTGAACTCAGGGGTATAGGATACGAGCAGTACTTC | CASSELRGIGYEQYF | . | . | TRBJ2-7 | TRBV6-1
TGTGCCAGCAGCGTGTGGAGCGGGGGCCAAGAGACCCAGTACTTC | CASSVWSGGQETQYF | TRBD2 | . | TRBJ2-5 | TRBV9
TGTGCCAGCAGGGGGCCGGGACAGGATAATTCACCCCTCCACTTT | CASRGPGQDNSPLHF | TRBD1 | . | TRBJ1-6 | TRBV28
TGTGCCAGCGGGTCCGGTGAGGGATCCCACGAGCAGTACTTC | CASGSGEGSHEQYF | . | . | TRBJ2-7 | TRBV11-3
TGCGCCAGCAGCTTGGCAGGGGAGGGAAACATTCAGTACTTC | CASSLAGEGNIQYF | . | . | TRBJ2-4 | TRBV5-1
TGTGCCAGCAGCGTAGGAGCAGGGGCTAATTCACCCCTCCACTTT | CASSVGAGANSPLHF | . | few | TRBJ1-6 | TRBV9
TGTGCCGCGGCCGGGGTAATGGGTTCCTACGAGCAGTACTTC | CAAAGVMGSYEQYF | . | . | TRBJ2-7 | TRBV6-5
TGTGCCAGCAGTGCACAGCAGGGTTCGGGAAAACTGTTTTTT | CASSAQQGSGKLFF | . | . | TRBJ1-4 | TRBV27
TGTGCCACCAGTGTAGACAGGGGAGAGCAGTTCTTC | CATSVDRGEQFF | TRBD1 | . | TRBJ2-1 | TRBV24-1
TGTGCCACCAGTGACCGACAGGGACCAACTAACTATGGCTACACCTTC | CATSDRQGPTNYGYTF | TRBD1 | once | TRBJ1-2 | TRBV24-1
TGTGCCAGCAGCCCGTGGACAGGGGGATTTAATTCACCCCTCCACTTT | CASSPWTGGFNSPLHF | TRBD1 | . | TRBJ1-6 | TRBV7-2
TGTGCCAGCAGGGCAGGTGGAGGGGGCCCCTATGGCTACACCTTC | CASRAGGGGPYGYTF | TRBD1 | . | TRBJ1-2 | TRBV6-5
TGTGCCAGCAGCGTAGTACAACAGATCAATGAGCAGTTCTTC | CASSVVQQINEQFF | . | . | TRBJ2-1 | TRBV9
TGTGCCTGGAGCCTGGACAGGGGGCGTTCGGAGACCCAGTACTTC | CAWSLDRGRSETQYF | TRBD1 | . | TRBJ2-5 | TRBV30
TGTGCCAGCAGCCCCGGACAGGGGGAGACCCAGTACTTC | CASSPGQGETQYF | TRBD1 | . | TRBJ2-5 | TRBV7-8
TGTGCCAGCAGTGCCGCCCCAGGGGCTAATGAAAAACTGTTTTTT | CASSAAPGANEKLFF | . | . | TRBJ1-4 | TRBV2
TGTGCCAGCAGCTTAGGACAGGTTAATTCACCCCTCCACTTT | CASSLGQVNSPLHF | . | . | TRBJ1-6 | TRBV7-9
TGCGCCAGCAGTGGTCTGGTCGGGGTCACAGATACGCAGTATTTT | CASSGLVGVTDTQYF | . | . | TRBJ2-3 | TRBV10-2
TGTGCCAGCAGGCCCTCGGGGGAGACACCGAACACTGAAGCTTTCTTT | CASRPSGETPNTEAFF | . | . | TRBJ1-1 | TRBV2
TGTGCCAGCAGTTTATCCCATCTAGCGGGTAGGCCTTATGGCTACACCTTC | CASSLSHLAGRPYGYTF | . | once | TRBJ1-2 | TRBV27
TGTGCCAGCAGCGTAACTCCTAGTTCTGGCGAGCAGTACTTC | CASSVTPSSGEQYF | . | . | TRBJ2-7 | TRBV9
TGTGCCTGGAGTGGCCACGGAGGGATGTACAATGAGCAGTTCTTC | CAWSGHGGMYNEQFF | . | . | TRBJ2-1 | TRBV30
TGTGCCATCAGGGGGAGTGGCGAGCAGTACTTC | CAIRGSGEQYF | . | few | TRBJ2-7 | TRBV10-3
TGTGCCAGCTCTCCCGGGACAGTGACAGATACGCAGTATTTT | CASSPGTVTDTQYF | TRBD1 | . | TRBJ2-3 | TRBV18
TGCGCCAGCAGCCCTCGAACAGGCGGAGAATTGTCCGCTGAAGCTTTCTTT | CASSPRTGGELSAEAFF | . | . | TRBJ1-1 | TRBV4-1
TGTGCCAGTCTCCCGAGCATCGCCCACTATGGCTACACCTTC | CASLPSIAHYGYTF | . | few | TRBJ1-2 | TRBV19
TGTGCCAGCAGCCAACGCGGGGAGTCCTACGAGCAGTACTTC | CASSQRGESYEQYF | . | . | TRBJ2-7 | TRBV3-1/TRBV3-2
TGTGCCAGCAGACCCTACAGGGAGCCTAACTATGGCTACACCTTC | CASRPYREPNYGYTF | . | . | TRBJ1-2 | TRBV7-2
TGTCCAAAGAGGGGGGCGGACAGGGAGGGAGAAAAACTGTTTTTT | CPKRGADREGEKLFF | TRBD1 | . | TRBJ1-4 | TRBV7-9
TGTGCCAGCAAGGGGAGGACTGAAGCTTTCTTT | CASKGRTEAFF | . | . | TRBJ1-1 | TRBV6-6
TGTGCCAGCAGCTTAGCGCGAAACGGGGAGCTGTTTTTT | CASSLARNGELFF | . | few | TRBJ2-2 | TRBV7-2
TGTGCCACCAGTGCAGGGGCTCCTGAAAAACTGTTTTTT | CATSAGAPEKLFF | . | . | TRBJ1-4 | TRBV24-1
TGCAGCGTTGAAGAGGACAGGGTGGGCGGTGGCTACACCTTC | CSVEEDRVGGGYTF | TRBD1 | . | TRBJ1-2 | TRBV29-1
TGTGCTAGTGGCCTATCCCAGGCGCCTAACTATGGCTACACCTTC | CASGLSQAPNYGYTF | . | . | TRBJ1-2 | TRBV12-5
TGCAGTGCTAGTCAACCCCGGGACAAGAGGGAGCAGTACTTC | CSASQPRDKREQYF | . | . | TRBJ2-7 | TRBV20-1
TGTGCCAGCAGCATGGGACAGGTTGGGGGAAAACTGTTTTTT | CASSMGQVGGKLFF | TRBD1 | . | TRBJ1-4 | TRBV7-9
TGCAGCGGCAAACAGGGAACATCAGAAGCTTTCTTT | CSGKQGTSEAFF | . | . | TRBJ1-1 | TRBV29-1
TGTGCCAGCAGTGAAAGGGACAGGGGCAATCAGCCCCAGCATTTT | CASSERDRGNQPQHF | TRBD1 | . | TRBJ1-5 | TRBV6-1
TGTGCCAGCAGCCCCGGACAGGGTGGGTCACCCCTCCACTTT | CASSPGQGGSPLHF | TRBD1 | . | TRBJ1-6 | TRBV7-9